A single sample is the source of the 22 T cell receptor beta chains below, sequenced in a study of blood T cell repertoires in COVID-19. Profiled with immunoSEQ multiplex PCR; TCRdb holds only in-frame clones, not every one. The top ten clones hold about 3.7% of a sample with 90,000 or so clones, about nine tenths of them seen once. Sequencing was carried out using peripheral blood. The receptor set was obtained from a woman aged 65 to 85 with acute or convalescent COVID-19.

V gene TRBV5-1 combines with J gene TRBJ1-6; 8 nucleotides line up with TRBD1. CDR3 length: 14 amino acids. The J segment lost 5 bases and the V segment lost 5 bases, leaving 3 bases of the junction unmatched. Per germline, CDR1 SGHRS and CDR2 YFSETQ. CDR3 protein: CASRPDRDNSPLHF. CDR3 nucleotide sequence: TGCGCCAGCAGACCGGACAGGGATAATTCACCCCTCCACTTT.

This CDR3 is CASSLTSGKADTQYF. In DNA form, the CDR3 reads TGCGCCAGCAGCTTGACTAGCGGGAAGGCAGATACGCAGTATTTT. The rearrangement links TRBV5-1 to TRBJ2-3; 10 positions match TRBD2. CDR3 size: 15 residues. From germline, CDR1 is SGHRS and CDR2 YFSETQ. J gave up 4 bases and V 1 base, and 3 bases lay outside the gene matches. The whole variable domain, filled in from reference TRBV5-1 and TRBJ2-3, reads KAGVTQTPRYLIKTRGQQVTLSCSPISGHRSVSWYQQTPGQGLQFLFEYFSETQRNKGNFPGRFSGRQFSNSRSEMNVSTLELGDSALYLCASSLTSGKADTQYFGPGTRLTVL.

The chain combines TRBV6-2 or TRBV6-3 with TRBJ2-7; TRBD2 aligns across 11 bases. V dropped 1 base and J dropped 5; count of bases not matched to a gene: 7. This CDR3 is built from 16 residues. Germline V gene lookup returns CDR1 MNHEY and CDR2 SVGEGT. In DNA form, the CDR3 reads TGTGCCAGCAGTTACTTCACTAGCGGGAGTTCCCACGAGCAGTACTTC. Encoded protein: CASSYFTSGSSHEQYF.

The chain employs TRBV5-5 and TRBJ2-1; 12 bases are shared with TRBD2. The CDR3 contains 15 residues. CDR1 and CDR2 from the germline V gene are SGHKS and YYEKEE (reference sequence). Losses at the gene ends were 2 bases for V and 9 bases for J; bases not matched to a gene: 6. The CDR3 sequence is CASSFASGGATEQFF. CDR3 nucleotides: TGTGCCAGCAGCTTCGCTAGCGGGGGGGCCACTGAGCAGTTCTTC.

The chain links TRBV11-3 to TRBJ2-7; 12 bases are shared with TRBD2. From germline, CDR1 is SGHNT and CDR2 YENEEA. Trimming cost V 5 bases and J 5 bases; bases outside gene matches: 4. The CDR3 is 14 residues long. The CDR3 region has the DNA TGTGCCAGCAGCAAGGGACTAGCGGGTGACGAGCAGTACTTC. It translates to CASSKGLAGDEQYF. Together with reference TRBV11-3 and TRBJ2-7, the CDR3 gives the full variable domain: EAGVVQSPRYKIIEKKQPVAFWCNPISGHNTLYWYLQNLGQGPELLIRYENEEAVDDSQLPKDRFSAERLKGVDSTLKIQPAELGDSAVYLCASSKGLAGDEQYFGPGTRLTVT.

The rearrangement uses TRBV18 and TRBJ1-5; TRBD1 agrees at 8 bases. The germline gives CDR1 KGHSH, CDR2 LQKENI. CDR3 length equals 18 residues. V lost 4 bases, J lost 1 base, and 12 bases stayed unmatched. The CDR3, as DNA: TGTGCCAGCTCACTGCAGGCCCCACAGGGGGTAAGCAATCAGCCCCAGCATTTT. It codes for CASSLQAPQGVSNQPQHF.

The chain employs TRBV5-1 and TRBJ1-2; D is unclear. Germline V gives CDR1 SGHRS, CDR2 YFSETQ. V lost 4 bases, J lost 1 base, and 8 bases lay in between. This CDR3 contains 13 residues. In nucleotides, the CDR3 is TGCGCCAGCAGCGGAGTGAATAACTATGGCTACACCTTC. Protein sequence: CASSGVNNYGYTF.

The chain employs TRBV18 and TRBJ2-2; D possibly corresponds to TRBD1 (6 bases). The germline V gene encodes CDR1 KGHSH and CDR2 LQKENI. V was shortened by 1 base and J by 2 bases, with 8 bases between the two germline ends. CDR3 size: 15 residues. The CDR3 coding sequence is TGTGCCAGCTCACCACTGGACAGCAACACCGGGGAGCTGTTTTTT. It translates to CASSPLDSNTGELFF.

The gene calls are TRBV29-1 and TRBJ1-2; D is unclear. CDR1 SQVTM and CDR2 ANQGSEA come from the germline V gene. The CDR3 loop spans 13 amino acids. V was shortened by 6 bases and J by 6 bases, with 17 bases between the two germline ends. CDR3 region: CSVNTPEEHGYTF. DNA of the CDR3: TGCAGCGTAAACACACCCGAGGAACATGGCTACACCTTC.

This chain connects TRBV5-5 to TRBJ1-1; D uncertain. Germline V CDR1 and CDR2: SGHKS, YYEKEE (reference sequence). The CDR3 is 13 amino acids. V was cut by 2 bases and J by 1 base, with 6 bases left in between. The CDR3 bases are TGTGCCAGCAGCTTCTACAGGAACACTGAAGCTTTCTTT. Protein sequence: CASSFYRNTEAFF.

The J gene is TRBJ2-1, the V gene TRBV10-3; 7 bases line up with TRBD1. This CDR3 is 15 amino acids long. Germline CDR1 is ENHRY and CDR2 is SYGVKD. The junction had 12 bases not matched to a gene; V was cut back by 6 bases and J by 7 bases. Here the CDR3 reads CAIRGTGTENNEQFF. The CDR3 nucleotides are TGTGCCATCAGGGGAACCGGGACAGAGAATAATGAGCAGTTCTTC.

CDR3 sequence (DNA): TGTGCCAGCAGCCATACCGACGTGGGACAGCTGAACGTC. Its protein product is CASSHTDVGQLNV. The chain combines TRBV28 with TRBJ2-7; the match to TRBD1 covers 7 bases. The CDR3 contains 13 residues. CDR1 and CDR2 from the germline V gene are MDHEN and SYDVKM.

V usage is TRBV13 and J usage is TRBJ2-1; 7 positions match TRBD1. J lost 3 bases, V lost 4 bases, and 6 bases had no gene match. Germline V gene data show CDR1 as PRHDT and CDR2 as FYEKMQ (reference sequence). The CDR3 is 15 amino acids. DNA for the CDR3: TGTGCCAGCAGCTCCCGGGACAGTAACTACAATGAGCAGTTCTTC. Encoded protein: CASSSRDSNYNEQFF.

The CDR3 spells CASSPLMVVAGYQETQYF. For the CDR3, the DNA is TGTGCCAGCAGCCCCCTAATGGTGGTAGCGGGATACCAAGAGACCCAGTACTTC. The gene calls are TRBV7-6 and TRBJ2-5, with TRBD2 identical over 8 bases. The CDR3 loop spans 18 amino acids. CDR1 is SGHVS, CDR2 FNYEAQ, per germline. The V and J ends lost 5 bases and 0 bases, in that order; junction bases with no gene match: 14.

V gene TRBV6-2 or TRBV6-3 combines with J gene TRBJ1-2; TRBD1 is a possible D gene (5 bases). V lost 6 bases to trimming and J lost 4 bases, with 9 bases between them. This CDR3 region has 12 residues. Per germline, CDR1 MNHEY and CDR2 SVGEGT. The CDR3 sequence is CASSLGRYGYTF. As DNA, the CDR3 is TGTGCCAGCAGCCTGGGGCGCTATGGCTACACCTTC.

The chain employs TRBV14 and TRBJ2-3, with D perhaps matching TRBD1 (5 bases). The CDR3 extends over 15 amino acids. Germline loops: CDR1 SGHDN, CDR2 FVKESK. V gave up 1 base and J gave up 3 bases, with 11 bases separating them. CDR3 nucleotides: TGTGCCAGCAGCCAAGTAAGGGGATGGACAGATACGCAGTATTTT. Its translation is CASSQVRGWTDTQYF.

A single count supports this clone. This chain links TRBV24-1 with TRBJ2-1; 12 bases are shared with TRBD2. J lost 10 bases, V lost 3 bases, and 15 bases had no gene match. The CDR3 is 18 residues long. Germline CDR1 reads KGHDR; CDR2 reads SFDVKD. Here the CDR3 reads CATSDATRLAGAIKEQFF. Here the CDR3 DNA reads TGTGCCACCAGTGATGCCACACGACTAGCGGGAGCAATTAAGGAGCAGTTCTTC.

The chain is built from TRBV7-9 and TRBJ2-2; no clear D. Germline values: CDR1 SEHNR, CDR2 FQNEAQ (reference sequence). CDR3 length: 17 residues. The V and J ends lost 0 bases and 6 bases respectively, with 17 bases between them. CDR3 coding DNA: TGTGCCAGCAGCTTAGCCCTAACAGATCAATTTTCCGGGGAGCTGTTTTTT. Its translation: CASSLALTDQFSGELFF.

This clone is a singleton in its sample. This chain connects TRBV28 to TRBJ2-1; TRBD2 matches 8 bases. The junction had 4 bases not matched to a gene; V was cut back by 6 bases and J by 0 bases. The CDR3 contains 15 residues. The germline gives CDR1 MDHEN, CDR2 SYDVKM. Here the CDR3 DNA reads TGTGCCAGCAGATCGACTAGCGCCTCCTACAATGAGCAGTTCTTC. Its protein is CASRSTSASYNEQFF. Together with reference TRBV28 and TRBJ2-1, the CDR3 gives the full variable domain: DVKVTQSSRYLVKRTGEKVFLECVQDMDHENMFWYRQDPGLGLRLIYFSYDVKMKEKGDIPEGYSVSREKKERFSLILESASTNQTSMYLCASRSTSASYNEQFFGPGTRLTVL.

The gene calls are TRBV19 and TRBJ1-5, with no clear D. Germline-derived CDR1 and CDR2 are LNHDA and SQIVND (reference sequence). The length of the CDR3 is 15 residues. Trimming stripped 1 base from V and 0 bases from J, with 7 bases between. The CDR3 loop is CASSIARGSNQPQHF. The CDR3 nucleotides read TGTGCCAGTAGTATAGCACGGGGTAGCAATCAGCCCCAGCATTTT.

This clone appeared a few times. V gene TRBV2 combines with J gene TRBJ2-5; D is unclear. This CDR3 region has 14 residues. The germline V and J ends were trimmed by 8 bases and 3 bases, with 16 bases remaining between them. Germline V lookup: CDR1 SNHLY, CDR2 FYNNEI. DNA of the CDR3: TGTGCCAGCCGCGTGTTACTCGTTAAAGAGACCCAGTACTTC. Its protein is CASRVLLVKETQYF.

This clone was observed a few times. The chain has TRBV7-9 and TRBJ2-5; TRBD1 agrees at 9 bases. This CDR3 is 15 amino acids long. V lost 7 bases and J lost 0; bases outside the gene matches: 6. Germline V gives CDR1 SEHNR, CDR2 FQNEAQ (reference sequence). The CDR3 sequence is CASTYGTGNQETQYF. Written as DNA, the CDR3 is TGTGCCAGCACCTACGGGACAGGGAACCAAGAGACCCAGTACTTC.